The rows below give T cell receptor beta chains drawn from one sample of a study of T cells in Graves' hyperthyroidism and ophthalmopathy. TCRdb independently ran MiXCR on the multiplex PCR reads; one entry per CDR3 protein. The table lists fewer than 350,000 distinct CDR3 sequences, about 14% of them singletons. The sequenced sample was blood. These receptors were collected from a young woman with Graves' hyperthyroidism that later progressed to Graves' ophthalmopathy. Both conserved end residues are part of each CDR3.

v_gene	j_gene	CDR3aa
TRBV29-1	TRBJ2-1	CSVEAGRLAGAREQFF
TRBV28	TRBJ2-2	CASSLYRVGGELFF
TRBV20-1	TRBJ2-5	CSARTGAGETQYF
TRBV6-1	TRBJ1-5	CASSRTGSSNNQPQHF
TRBV5-5	TRBJ2-1	CASSFGKGQSDEQFF
TRBV4-2	TRBJ2-3	CASSLEAGVSTDTQYF
TRBV5-1	TRBJ2-3	CASSLIFEDTQYF
TRBV2	TRBJ1-2	CASSDTLEGNYGYTF
TRBV29-1	TRBJ1-4	CSTTGGKTNEKLFF
TRBV29-1	TRBJ1-1	CSVEDKQGHTEAFF
TRBV4-1	TRBJ2-7	CASSQDGGIAGRGNEQYF
TRBV7-9	TRBJ2-3	CASSLARGYTDTQYF
TRBV10-3	TRBJ2-6	CAISQRSSGANVLTF
TRBV9	TRBJ2-3	CASSAPGQGITDTQYF
TRBV28	TRBJ1-2	CASSPWDSYGYTF
TRBV28	TRBJ2-2	CASSLISAGKTGELFF
TRBV6-5	TRBJ1-6	CASSYLPSPAGNSPLHF
TRBV5-1	TRBJ2-7	CASSLGVQGGEQYF
TRBV30	TRBJ2-7	CAACLMGGRYYEQYF